This TCR beta chain was captured in a study of human T cells and chemical hapten exposure. The time point is: pre-sensitization, week 0. The sample's treatment: therapeutic diphenylcyclopropenone sensitization with weekly scalp DPC. This clonotype was seen repeatedly, ten times or more. TCRdb re-analysed the RACE reads in MiXCR, keeping a single row per CDR3 protein. The sample contains about 250,000 distinct CDR3 sequences, over 7.5% of which appear only once. With V trimmed by 6 bases and J by 3 bases, 3 bases remained unmatched. The CDR3 extends over 16 amino acids. Germline CDR1 and CDR2: MNHEY and SMNVEV (reference sequence).

The sequenced sample was whole blood, obtained in connection with sensitization to the hapten diphenylcyclopropenone (DPC). The genes are TRBV27 and TRBJ2-3, with 16 bases fitting TRBD2. The sequence was collected from a man aged 18 to 30 with alopecia areata. Some clones in this sample may be carry-over from other donors' samples. The CDR3 region has the DNA TGTGCCAGCAGCCCGGGACTAGCGGGGGGGACAGATACGCAGTATTTT. This encodes CASSPGLAGGTDTQYF.